A selection of T cell receptor beta chains follows, all from one sample in a study of T cells in Graves' hyperthyroidism and ophthalmopathy. TCRdb fed the multiplex PCR reads into MiXCR, producing one record per CDR3 protein. Of about 480,000 distinct CDR3 sequences listed, around a fifth are singletons. Sequencing used blood. The receptors stem from a woman in her 70s with Graves' ophthalmopathy. The CDR3 runs from the conserved cysteine through the conserved F or W. Fields, in order: V gene, clone size, J gene, D gene, CDR3 length, CDR3 protein, CDR3 DNA. D genes are given only for firm matches. Rows give clone size only sometimes, using once, few, many, or a class for an expanded clone.

TRBV20-1	few	TRBJ2-1	NA	15	CSAAHPLSSYNEQFF	TGCAGTGCTGCCCACCCCTTAAGCTCCTACAATGAGCAGTTCTTC
TRBV28	many	TRBJ2-5	TRBD1	21	CASARTLDRVYHRVVQETQYF	TGTGCCAGCGCCAGAACCTTAGACAGGGTCTACCATCGGGTGGTCCAAGAGACCCAGTACTTC
TRBV11-2	many	TRBJ1-2	NA	13	CASSWPDNYGYTF	TGTGCCAGCAGCTGGCCTGATAACTATGGCTACACCTTC
TRBV3-1	many	TRBJ2-7	NA	13	CASSRTDLGEQYF	TGTGCCAGCAGCCGGACAGACCTCGGGGAGCAGTACTTC
TRBV2	many	TRBJ2-3	NA	11	CASNLGDTQYF	TGTGCCAGCAATCTAGGGGATACGCAGTATTTT
TRBV14	NA	TRBJ2-7	NA	14	CASSQDRTVLGQYF	TGTGCCAGCAGCCAAGACAGGACAGTACTAGGGCAGTACTTC
TRBV9	NA	TRBJ1-1	NA	15	CASSPPNPGGTEAFF	TGTGCCAGCTCGCCCCCTAACCCCGGTGGCACTGAAGCTTTCTTT
TRBV18	NA	TRBJ1-1	TRBD1	15	CASTGQAAENTEAFF	TGTGCCAGCACTGGACAGGCGGCTGAGAACACTGAAGCTTTCTTT
TRBV29-1	many	TRBJ1-1	NA	13	CSVNRRPNTEAFF	TGCAGCGTCAACAGGCGCCCGAACACTGAAGCTTTCTTT
TRBV12-3/TRBV12-4	many	TRBJ1-3	NA	14	CASSPGSSGNTIYF	TGTGCCAGCAGCCCAGGGAGCTCTGGAAACACCATATATTTT
TRBV5-6	NA	TRBJ1-1	NA	15	CASSFAGVQSTEAFF	TGTGCCAGCAGCTTTGCAGGGGTTCAGAGCACTGAAGCTTTCTTT
TRBV5-1	NA	TRBJ2-5	TRBD1	15	CASSSQGTAEETQYF	TGCGCCAGCAGCTCCCAAGGGACAGCGGAGGAGACCCAGTACTTC
TRBV12-3/TRBV12-4	many	TRBJ1-2	NA	14	CASSFLPGNYGYTF	TGTGCCAGCAGTTTTCTCCCGGGAAACTATGGCTACACCTTC
TRBV12-3/TRBV12-4	many	TRBJ1-2	NA	13	CASSTGANYGYTF	TGTGCCAGCTCGACAGGAGCTAACTATGGCTACACCTTC
TRBV11-2	few	TRBJ1-2	NA	14	CASSPDGRRYGYTF	TGTGCCAGCAGCCCGGATGGCAGGAGGTATGGCTACACCTTC
TRBV7-3	many	TRBJ1-5	NA	14	CASSLGRPNQPQHF	TGTGCCAGCAGCTTGGGACGGCCCAATCAGCCCCAGCATTTT
TRBV28	NA	TRBJ1-1	TRBD1	12	CASSKGATEAFF	TGTGCCAGCAGCAAGGGGGCCACTGAAGCTTTCTTT
TRBV7-2	NA	TRBJ2-7	NA	12	CASSIRAYEQYF	TGTGCCAGCAGCATCAGGGCCTACGAGCAGTACTTC
TRBV12-3/TRBV12-4	many	TRBJ2-5	NA	15	CASSPSPPRRGTQYF	TGTGCCAGCAGTCCATCCCCCCCGCGGAGGGGGACCCAGTACTTC
TRBV7-8	NA	TRBJ2-7	NA	15	CASSLGGDRSYEQYF	TGTGCCAGCAGCTTAGGGGGGGACAGATCCTACGAGCAGTACTTC
TRBV19	NA	TRBJ2-2	TRBD1	15	CASDNRQGNTGELFF	TGTGCCAGCGATAACCGACAGGGGAACACCGGGGAGCTGTTTTTT
TRBV20-1	few	TRBJ1-1	NA	14	CSVVPNGVNTEAFF	TGCAGTGTCGTCCCGAACGGGGTGAACACTGAAGCTTTCTTT
TRBV20-1	few	TRBJ2-7	TRBD1	16	CSAITGAPTIIYEQYF	TGCAGTGCAATAACAGGGGCCCCGACTATCATCTACGAGCAGTACTTC
TRBV11-2	NA	TRBJ2-7	TRBD2	15	CASSFREGGAYEQYF	TGTGCCAGCAGCTTCCGGGAGGGGGGAGCCTACGAGCAGTACTTC
TRBV5-1	NA	TRBJ2-2	TRBD1	15	CASSGQGAGPRELFF	TGCGCCAGCAGCGGCCAGGGGGCGGGTCCCCGGGAGCTGTTTTTT
TRBV13	few	TRBJ1-5	TRBD1	17	CASSSRGQGPSNQPQHF	TGTGCCAGCAGCTCGAGGGGGCAGGGCCCTAGCAATCAGCCCCAGCATTTT
TRBV7-2	NA	TRBJ2-5	TRBD2	14	CASSPGYPGGTQYF	TGTGCCAGCAGCCCGGGCTACCCGGGGGGGACCCAGTACTTC
TRBV11-1	many	TRBJ2-3	TRBD2	18	CASSPGLAGGPMRDTQYF	TGTGCCAGCAGCCCAGGACTAGCGGGAGGGCCGATGAGAGATACGCAGTATTTT
TRBV19	once	TRBJ2-1	TRBD2	15	CASSIVERDAVEQFF	TGTGCCAGTAGTATAGTGGAGCGGGACGCAGTTGAGCAGTTCTTC
TRBV7-8	few	TRBJ2-4	NA	17	CASSLELGLSAKNIQYF	TGTGCCAGCAGCTTAGAATTGGGCCTGTCAGCCAAAAACATTCAGTACTTC
TRBV4-1	NA	TRBJ2-7	TRBD2	15	CASSQATSSSYEQYF	TGCGCCAGCAGCCAAGCGACTAGCAGCTCCTACGAGCAGTACTTC
TRBV7-2	NA	TRBJ1-3	NA	13	CASSLERGHTIYF	TGTGCCAGCAGCTTAGAGCGCGGCCACACCATATATTTT
TRBV27	NA	TRBJ2-7	NA	13	CASRPRGHYEQYF	TGTGCCAGCAGGCCCAGAGGGCACTACGAGCAGTACTTC
TRBV20-1	NA	TRBJ2-4	NA	15	CSARFGEAYKNIQYF	TGCAGTGCTAGATTTGGGGAGGCATACAAAAACATTCAGTACTTC
TRBV28	NA	TRBJ2-2	NA	16	CASSAGSGVGTGELFF	TGTGCCAGCAGTGCCGGGTCAGGGGTTGGAACCGGGGAGCTGTTTTTT
TRBV28	few	TRBJ2-6	NA	17	CASLPGRGLSGANVLTF	TGTGCCAGCTTGCCTGGCAGGGGTCTATCTGGGGCCAACGTCCTGACTTTC
TRBV19	once	TRBJ2-3	NA	14	CASSRQRSTDTQYF	TGTGCCAGTAGTAGGCAGCGGAGCACAGATACGCAGTATTTT
TRBV28	NA	TRBJ1-3	TRBD1	14	CASSSGGAGNTIYF	TGTGCCAGCAGTTCAGGGGGCGCCGGAAACACCATATATTTT
TRBV28	few	TRBJ2-7	TRBD2	17	CASSQNLLAGVSYEQYF	TGTGCCAGCAGTCAAAACCTACTAGCGGGAGTCTCCTACGAGCAGTACTTC
TRBV2	many	TRBJ2-5	NA	15	CASSVGGTLQETQYF	TGTGCCAGCAGTGTGGGCGGGACCCTGCAAGAGACCCAGTACTTC
TRBV3-1	NA	TRBJ2-2	NA	14	CASSPLVDTGELFF	TGTGCCAGCAGCCCCCTCGTAGACACCGGGGAGCTGTTTTTT
TRBV6-2/TRBV6-3	NA	TRBJ1-3	NA	17	CASSYSAPWDTGNTIYF	TGTGCCAGCAGTTACTCGGCTCCCTGGGACACTGGAAACACCATATATTTT